The 20 T cell receptor beta chains reported below all come from one sample, sequenced in a study of shared clonotypes between healthy human individuals. It was CD45RO-negative cells, positively selected for CCR7, that made up naive CD8 cells, with terminally differentiated effector memory CD45RA+ cells excluded. Generated by immunoSEQ multiplex PCR, the TCRdb table keeps only in-frame clones and is missing some. The data contain a few million clones, 93% of them singletons. Specimen: naive CD8+ T cells from PBMCs. Receptor source: a man aged 18-30 years in good health. Some clones in this sample may be carry-over from other donors' samples.

CDR3 sequence: CASQQGAEAFF. Written as DNA, the CDR3 is TGCGCCAGCCAACAGGGCGCTGAAGCTTTCTTT. The rearrangement joins TRBV5-1 to TRBJ1-1; maybe TRBD1 (6 bases). The length of the CDR3 is 11 residues. Germline loops: CDR1 SGHRS, CDR2 YFSETQ. Trimming cost V 7 bases and J 6 bases, with 10 bases left between them.

This sequence joins TRBV19 and TRBJ2-1, with D perhaps assigned TRBD1 or TRBD2 (5 bases each). Germline CDR1 LNHDA, CDR2 SQIVND (reference sequence). This CDR3 spans 17 amino acids. Trimming took off 0 bases at V and 5 bases at J, with 17 bases between the two ends. The CDR3 loop reads CASSIEGAGLEHNEQFF. The CDR3 DNA sequence: TGTGCCAGTAGTATAGAAGGGGCCGGACTCGAGCACAATGAGCAGTTCTTC.

The CDR3 region is CASSPPSVGNEQFF. The CDR3 nucleotides read TGTGCCAGCAGCCCCCCGAGTGTGGGCAATGAGCAGTTCTTC. The rearrangement joins TRBV7-9 to TRBJ2-1; D not certain. The germline V and J ends were trimmed by 5 bases and 6 bases, with 14 bases remaining between them. Germline lookup yields CDR1 SEHNR and CDR2 FQNEAQ (reference sequence). The CDR3 spans 14 residues.

The chain is built from TRBV15 and TRBJ2-7; weak D call: TRBD1 (6 bases). The CDR3 consists of 15 residues. V lost 5 bases and J 4 bases, leaving 18 bases between the germline ends. The germline V gene has CDR1 LNHNV and CDR2 YYDKDF (reference sequence). The CDR3 DNA reads TGTGCCACCAGCTTGGGGGCAATGGGAGCTTACGAGCAGTACTTC. Protein product: CATSLGAMGAYEQYF.

This chain links TRBV27 with TRBJ2-5; D could derive from TRBD1 or TRBD2 (6 bases each). The V end was cut by 5 bases, the J end by 4 bases, with 17 bases between. The CDR3 runs to 15 residues. From germline, CDR1 is MNHEY and CDR2 SMNVEV (reference sequence). CDR3 DNA: TGTGCCAGCAGTGACACAAATGAGGGGGGAGAGACCCAGTACTTC. The encoded protein is CASSDTNEGGETQYF.

The V call is TRBV27, the J call TRBJ2-1; the match to TRBD1 covers 9 bases. CDR1 and CDR2 (germline): MNHEY, SMNVEV (reference sequence). Germline trimming cut 5 bases from V and 4 bases from J; bases unmatched to any gene: 6. The CDR3 spans 15 residues. This CDR3 is CASSSTGQGYNEQFF. The CDR3 coding sequence is TGTGCCAGCAGTAGTACGGGACAGGGATACAATGAGCAGTTCTTC.

The chain is built from TRBV2 and TRBJ2-7; no definite D call. Looked up from germline, CDR1 is SNHLY and CDR2 is FYNNEI. CDR3 length: 13 residues. Trimming took 10 bases from V and 6 from J, leaving 19 bases between them. The CDR3 region is CATIGRSRAEQYF. CDR3 nucleotides: TGTGCCACTATCGGACGTAGCCGGGCCGAGCAGTACTTC.

The rearrangement joins TRBV5-1 to TRBJ2-1, with D hard to call. Germline CDR1 SGHRS, CDR2 YFSETQ. The V gene lost 3 bases and the J gene lost 4 bases, with 8 bases spanning the gap. This CDR3 contains 13 residues. The DNA for the CDR3 is TGCGCCAGCAGCTACTTGGGGTACAATGAGCAGTTCTTC. The encoded protein is CASSYLGYNEQFF.

This clone came up a few times. This chain links TRBV19 with TRBJ1-5, with no clear D. This CDR3 comprises 13 residues. V was trimmed by 6 bases and J by 1 base, leaving 7 bases between them. The germline V gene encodes CDR1 LNHDA and CDR2 SQIVND (reference sequence). The CDR3 bases are TGTGCCAGTAGCGGATGGAGCAATCAGCCCCAGCATTTT. Encoded protein: CASSGWSNQPQHF.

The chain couples TRBV4-3 to TRBJ2-3; TRBD2 aligns across 8 bases. J was trimmed by 4 bases and V by 0 bases; bases with no gene match: 9. This CDR3 spans 17 amino acids. Germline V lookup: CDR1 LGHNA, CDR2 YSLEER. DNA for the CDR3: TGCGCCAGCAGCCAAGATTGGGAGCGGGAGATCCCAGATACGCAGTATTTT. Residues: CASSQDWEREIPDTQYF.

The chain employs TRBV6-5 and TRBJ2-2; 8 positions match TRBD2. CDR1 and CDR2 from the germline V gene are MNHEY and SVGAGI. The V gene end was trimmed by 2 bases and the J gene end by 5 bases; junction bases not matched to a gene: 4. The CDR3 has 15 residues. The CDR3 here is CASSYGSSGTGELFF. CDR3 nucleotides: TGTGCCAGCAGTTACGGGTCTAGCGGGACCGGGGAGCTGTTTTTT.

The chain is built from TRBV14 and TRBJ2-7; TRBD1 is a possible D gene (6 bases). The CDR3 is 14 residues long. CDR1 and CDR2 (germline): SGHDN, FVKESK. Trimming stripped 4 bases from V and 6 bases from J, with 16 bases between. For the CDR3, the DNA is TGTGCCAGCAGCCCAGGGGACGGGGCCCCCGAGCAGTACTTC. Encoded protein: CASSPGDGAPEQYF.

V usage is TRBV27 and J usage is TRBJ2-2; 13 positions match TRBD2. V lost 5 bases and J lost 5; bases outside the gene matches: 8. The CDR3 sequence is 17 residues long. The germline V gene encodes CDR1 MNHEY and CDR2 SMNVEV (reference sequence). This CDR3 reads CASSPILAGGPTGELFF. The CDR3 DNA reads TGTGCCAGCAGTCCAATACTAGCGGGAGGGCCGACCGGGGAGCTGTTTTTT.

The chain combines TRBV5-4 with TRBJ2-7; 12 bases are shared with TRBD2. V was clipped by 3 bases and J by 4 bases; unmatched bases: 8. Germline V gene data show CDR1 as SGHNT and CDR2 as YYREEE (reference sequence). This CDR3 is built from 16 residues. Here the CDR3 DNA reads TGTGCCAGCAGCTCGTCGACTAGCGGGAGTATATACGAGCAGTACTTC. Translating it yields CASSSSTSGSIYEQYF.

The rearrangement links TRBV11-2 to TRBJ2-6; possibly TRBD2 for D (6 bases). Germline loops: CDR1 SGHAT, CDR2 FQNNGV. The CDR3 is 19 amino acids. The V end lost 0 bases, the J end lost 2 bases, and 17 bases lay between the germline ends. CDR3 nucleotides: TGTGCCAGCAGCTTAGATTTCCGGGGGAGTAGCCCTGGGGCCAACGTCCTGACTTTC. This sequence encodes CASSLDFRGSSPGANVLTF.

The chain carries TRBV27 and TRBJ2-1, with a tentative D call TRBD1 (7 bases). V lost 4 bases to trimming and J lost 1 base, with 11 bases between them. CDR1 and CDR2 (germline): MNHEY, SMNVEV (reference sequence). This CDR3 comprises 15 residues. DNA for the CDR3: TGTGCCAGCAGTTCACAGGGGAGGTCCTACAATGAGCAGTTCTTC. This codes for CASSSQGRSYNEQFF.

V usage is TRBV6-6 and J usage is TRBJ1-2; no firm D call. This CDR3 has 14 residues. CDR1 is MNHNY, CDR2 SVGAGI, per germline (reference sequence). The V and J ends lost 0 bases and 6 bases respectively, with 11 bases between them. The CDR3 region has the DNA TGTGCCAGCAGTTACTCGTCGTCCCGGGATGGCTACACCTTC. Protein: CASSYSSSRDGYTF.

This clone was counted a single time. V is TRBV30 and J is TRBJ1-1; D is uncertain. Trimming left V 4 bases short and J 1 base short, with 13 bases between. The CDR3 is 14 amino acids. Germline V lookup: CDR1 GTSNPN, CDR2 SVGIG (reference sequence). The CDR3 reads CAWKPLEGNTEAFF. CDR3 coding DNA: TGTGCCTGGAAGCCCTTGGAGGGGAACACTGAAGCTTTCTTT.

The CDR3 is CASSQDWGRGALANEKLFF. The CDR3 nucleotides are TGCGCCAGCAGCCAAGATTGGGGCAGGGGGGCCCTTGCTAATGAAAAACTGTTTTTT. This chain uses TRBV4-1 with TRBJ1-4; 7 nucleotides line up with TRBD1. This CDR3 has 19 amino acids. Germline trimming cut 0 bases from V and 3 bases from J; bases unmatched to any gene: 13. CDR1 and CDR2 (germline): MGHRA, YSYEKL.

In its sample, this clone was seen once. This sequence joins TRBV27 and TRBJ2-7; 11 bases fit TRBD1. Germline CDR1 MNHEY, CDR2 SMNVEV (reference sequence). V gave up 4 bases and J gave up 5 bases; unmatched junction bases: 7. The CDR3 loop spans 15 amino acids. In DNA form, the CDR3 reads TGTGCCAGCAGTTCGGCAGGACAGGGGGCCCACGAGCAGTACTTC. Translation gives CASSSAGQGAHEQYF.